Each of the 27 T cell receptor beta chains below was sequenced from the same sample in a study of CD8 T cells in ankylosing spondylitis (dated by TCRdb to about 2017). The library came from 5' RACE. Sequencing instrument: Illumina HiSeq 2500. The public reads were quality trimmed at Q25 with fastp and then assembled into clones with MiXCR by TCRdb, keeping productive beta chains. Every distinct CDR3 protein forms one entry, paired with its most common genes and DNA. The sample profile shows around 300,000 distinct CDR3 sequences; more than 9% of them were found once. The biggest ten clones account for roughly 9.1% of the sample. The sample was blood, either unsorted or a sorted T cell fraction (not recorded which). The receptors shown here come from a female donor with ankylosing spondylitis or in good health (not recorded which).

Regarding this clonotype: With a much larger clone just one base away, this may be a read error. The chain joins TRBV18 to TRBJ2-5; D is unresolved. Germline V gene data show CDR1 as KGHSH and CDR2 as LQKENI. The CDR3 is made up of 15 amino acids. V was clipped by 3 bases and J by 3 bases, with 14 bases between them. The CDR3 region is CASSPLVTQKETQYF. In DNA form, the CDR3 reads TGTGCCAGCTCACCCCTCGTTACACAGAAAGAGACCCAGTACTTC. Supplemented by reference TRBV18 and TRBJ2-5, the full variable domain reads NAGVMQNPRHLVRRRGQEARLRCSPMKGHSHVYWYRQLPEEGLKFMVYLQKENIIDESGMPKERFSAEFPKEGPSILRIQQVVRGDSAAYFCASSPLVTQKETQYFGPGTRLLVL.

This rearrangement joins TRBV28 to TRBJ2-7; the match to TRBD2 covers 10 bases. CDR3 size: 14 residues. The V gene's germline CDR1 is MDHEN and CDR2 SYDVKM. V lost 7 bases and J lost 2; bases outside the gene matches: 5. The CDR3 DNA is TGTGCCAGCACCGATAGCGGGGGGCCCTACGAGCAGTACTTC. Translated, it gives CASTDSGGPYEQYF.

Ten or more counts support this clonotype. The chain couples TRBV20-1 to TRBJ2-3, with D tentatively TRBD2 (7 bases). The V end lost 6 bases, the J end lost 2 bases, and 12 bases lay between the germline ends. CDR3 length equals 13 residues. Germline lookup yields CDR1 DFQATT and CDR2 SNEGSKA (reference sequence). CDR3 DNA sequence: TGCAGTGCCACCGGGGGGCCCACAGATACGCAGTATTTT. Its protein is CSATGGPTDTQYF.

The sample holds many counts of this clonotype. The genes are TRBV6-2 or TRBV6-3 and TRBJ2-7; D is perhaps TRBD1 or TRBD2 (6 bases each). The CDR3 contains 13 residues. The germline V gene encodes CDR1 MNHEY and CDR2 SVGEGT. Between the trimmed V and J ends, which lost 6 bases and 2 bases, there was a span of 11 bases. The DNA for the CDR3 is TGTGCCAGCAGCCTGGAGGGGGCCTACGAGCAGTACTTC. Amino acid sequence: CASSLEGAYEQYF.

The chain recombines TRBV7-9 with TRBJ2-1; D ambiguous. V lost 11 bases and J 8 bases, leaving 19 bases between the germline ends. This CDR3 comprises 13 residues. Germline V CDR1 and CDR2: SEHNR, FQNEAQ (reference sequence). In DNA, the CDR3 is TGTGCCCCCCAAAAAGAAGGAGCACATGAGCAGTTCTTC. Translated: CAPQKEGAHEQFF.

The J gene is TRBJ2-6, the V gene TRBV5-5; D is unresolved. Trimming pared 0 bases from V and 6 bases from J, leaving 7 bases between. Germline assignment: CDR1 SGHKS and CDR2 YYEKEE (reference sequence). The CDR3 runs to 14 residues. In nucleotides, the CDR3 is TGTGCCAGCAGCTTGGGACCCCTGGCCAACGTCCTGACTTTC. This translates into CASSLGPLANVLTF. The whole variable domain, remainder taken from reference TRBV5-5 and TRBJ2-6, is DAGVTQSPTHLIKTRGQQVTLRCSPISGHKSVSWYQQVLGQGPQFIFQYYEKEERGRGNFPDRFSARQFPNYSSELNVNALLLGDSALYLCASSLGPLANVLTFGAGSRLTVL.

Concerning this clonotype itself: Given a much more abundant clone one base away, this may be a read error. The V call is TRBV6-2 or TRBV6-3, the J call TRBJ2-1; 8 bases map to TRBD1. V dropped 8 bases and J dropped 7; count of bases not matched to a gene: 4. This CDR3 has 12 residues. Per germline, CDR1 MNHEY and CDR2 SVGEGT. This CDR3 is CASGTGGNEQFF. DNA for the CDR3: TGTGCCAGCGGAACAGGGGGTAATGAGCAGTTCTTC.

This clonotype was recorded many times. This sequence joins TRBV3-1 and TRBJ2-1, with 8 bases matching TRBD1. The CDR3 runs to 15 residues. Germline V gene data show CDR1 as LGHDT and CDR2 as YNNKEL (reference sequence). The junction had 8 bases not matched to a gene; V was cut back by 6 bases and J by 4 bases. Here the CDR3 DNA reads TGTGCCAGCAGTGACCCAGGGGGCTCGTACAATGAGCAGTTCTTC. As protein: CASSDPGGSYNEQFF.

As for this clonotype: This may come from a read error, since a much larger clone is one base off. The J gene is TRBJ1-2, the V gene TRBV28; no definite D call. The V gene lost 4 bases and the J gene lost 3 bases, with 9 bases spanning the gap. CDR3 length: 13 residues. Looked up from germline, CDR1 is MDHEN and CDR2 is SYDVKM. The CDR3 sequence is CASSSAAHYGYTF. The CDR3 bases are TGTGCCAGCAGTTCAGCAGCCCACTATGGCTACACCTTC.

This clonotype was counted only a few times. The chain employs TRBV3-1 and TRBJ2-2; D possibly uses TRBD1 or TRBD2 (5 bases each). The CDR3 contains 16 residues. Looked up from germline, CDR1 is LGHDT and CDR2 is YNNKEL (reference sequence). V was cut by 4 bases and J by 6 bases, with 18 bases left in between. Here the CDR3 reads CASSPGTPGVPGELFF. DNA of the CDR3: TGTGCCAGCAGCCCCGGGACCCCAGGTGTCCCCGGGGAGCTGTTTTTT.

This chain links TRBV10-3 with TRBJ2-2, with D possibly matching TRBD2 (6 bases). The CDR3 totals 15 residues. Germline assignment: CDR1 ENHRY and CDR2 SYGVKD. V was pared by 5 bases and J by 0 bases, with 10 bases between. The CDR3 DNA is TGTGCCATCAGTCAGGCGGGAACGAACACCGGGGAGCTGTTTTTT. Protein product: CAISQAGTNTGELFF.

This chain connects TRBV9 to TRBJ2-7; 11 bases map to TRBD2. Germline V gene lookup returns CDR1 SGDLS and CDR2 YYNGEE. The CDR3 has 17 amino acids. Germline trimming cut 4 bases from V and 1 base from J; bases unmatched to any gene: 10. The CDR3, as DNA: TGTGCCAGCAGCCGAGGGGTTCTAGCGGGGGGTTCCTACGAGCAGTACTTC. This encodes CASSRGVLAGGSYEQYF.

This clonotype was seen many times. The J gene is TRBJ2-3, the V gene TRBV11-2; a weak D match, TRBD1 (8 bases). Germline CDR1 and CDR2: SGHAT and FQNNGV. The ends were cut back, 4 bases at V and 6 bases at J, with 17 bases in the middle. The CDR3 has 15 residues. The CDR3 spells CASSWWGGQADTQYF. The CDR3 nucleotides read TGTGCCAGCAGCTGGTGGGGGGGACAGGCCGATACGCAGTATTTT.

This clonotype was counted ten times or more. J is TRBJ1-1 and V is TRBV9; TRBD1 aligns across 9 bases. The ends lost 4 bases at V and 7 bases at J; junction bases unmatched: 8. The CDR3 extends over 14 amino acids. Germline V gives CDR1 SGDLS, CDR2 YYNGEE. The CDR3 loop is CASSPTLGQGEAFF. The CDR3 coding sequence is TGTGCCAGCAGCCCAACCTTGGGACAGGGTGAAGCTTTCTTT.

This clonotype was counted many times. V gene TRBV29-1 combines with J gene TRBJ2-3; D is unresolved. The CDR3 is 15 amino acids. Trimming removed 2 bases from V and 6 bases from J, with 18 bases in between. Germline CDR1 is SQVTM and CDR2 is ANQGSEA. The CDR3 sequence is CSVESISHTVDTQYF. In DNA, the CDR3 is TGCAGCGTTGAATCGATATCCCATACCGTGGATACGCAGTATTTT.

This clonotype was seen repeatedly, ten times or more. The V and J genes are TRBV5-1 and TRBJ2-3; no clear D. CDR3 length equals 14 residues. Trimming stripped 0 bases from V and 5 bases from J, with 10 bases between. The germline gives CDR1 SGHRS, CDR2 YFSETQ. As DNA, the CDR3 is TGCGCCAGCAGCTTGGATTGGGTGAAAGATACGCAGTATTTT. It encodes CASSLDWVKDTQYF. Based on the CDR3 plus reference TRBV5-1 and TRBJ2-3, the full variable domain is KAGVTQTPRYLIKTRGQQVTLSCSPISGHRSVSWYQQTPGQGLQFLFEYFSETQRNKGNFPGRFSGRQFSNSRSEMNVSTLELGDSALYLCASSLDWVKDTQYFGPGTRLTVL.

This clonotype appeared many times. The chain carries TRBV5-4 and TRBJ2-1; no reliable D call. The V gene lost 2 bases and the J gene lost 3 bases, with 12 bases spanning the gap. The CDR3 spans 15 residues. Germline loops: CDR1 SGHNT, CDR2 YYREEE (reference sequence). This CDR3 reads CASSFVGGGYNEQFF. CDR3 DNA sequence: TGTGCCAGCAGCTTCGTGGGTGGCGGCTACAATGAGCAGTTCTTC.

The CDR3 bases are TGTGCCAGCAGTTTGGAAGGACAGGGTTGGAACGAGCAGTACTTC. Residues: CASSLEGQGWNEQYF. V and J are TRBV27 and TRBJ2-7; 8 bases align to TRBD1. Trimming cost V 3 bases and J 5 bases; bases outside gene matches: 9. There are 15 residues in the CDR3. The germline gives CDR1 MNHEY, CDR2 SMNVEV (reference sequence).

A few counts support this clonotype. The V call is TRBV7-2, the J call TRBJ2-1, with 9 bases matching TRBD2. This CDR3 comprises 20 residues. Germline V gene lookup returns CDR1 SGHTA and CDR2 FQGNSA. The V segment lost 0 bases and the J segment 4 bases; nucleotides outside the gene matches: 16. The CDR3: CASSLARGSFWLAGYNEQFF. In DNA form, the CDR3 reads TGTGCCAGCAGCTTAGCGCGAGGGTCCTTCTGGCTAGCGGGGTACAATGAGCAGTTCTTC.

This clonotype was recorded many times. V usage is TRBV12-3 or TRBV12-4 and J usage is TRBJ1-5, with 7 bases matching TRBD1. The V gene end was trimmed by 5 bases and the J gene end by 5 bases; junction bases not matched to a gene: 6. The CDR3 consists of 14 residues. CDR3 protein: CASSLDRADQPQHF. The CDR3 nucleotides are TGTGCCAGCAGTCTAGACAGGGCGGATCAGCCCCAGCATTTT.

V gene TRBV3-2 combines with J gene TRBJ2-2; TRBD2 is taken as the D call from the table, unchecked against the DNA. TRBV3-2 counts as a pseudogene. The CDR3 runs to 17 residues. This chain's CDR3 is CASCQALVAGRGGELFF. The DNA for the CDR3 is TGTGCCAGCTGCCAAGCGTTGGTAGCGGGAAGGGGCGGGGAGCTGTTTTTT.

Ten or more counts support this clonotype. The chain employs TRBV20-1 and TRBJ1-2; 7 bases fit TRBD1. CDR3 length: 13 residues. The germline V gene has CDR1 DFQATT and CDR2 SNEGSKA (reference sequence). V lost 5 bases and J lost 5; bases outside the gene matches: 8. As DNA, the CDR3 is TGCAGTGCTCAGACGTTGGGACAGTATGGCTACACCTTC. This sequence encodes CSAQTLGQYGYTF.

The chain employs TRBV12-3 or TRBV12-4 and TRBJ2-1; TRBD1 aligns across 9 bases. The CDR3 covers 12 residues. The V segment lost 11 bases and the J segment 4 bases; nucleotides outside the gene matches: 3. The CDR3, as DNA: TGTGCCGGAGGACAGGGGTACAATGAGCAGTTCTTC. Translating gives CAGGQGYNEQFF.

In its sample, this clonotype was seen a few times. The chain recombines TRBV7-8 with TRBJ1-1, with unresolved D. CDR1 is SGHVS, CDR2 FQNEAQ, per germline. This CDR3 contains 12 residues. V was pared by 5 bases and J by 5 bases, with 9 bases between. CDR3 protein: CASSRESTEAFF. The CDR3 DNA reads as TGTGCCAGCAGCCGGGAGTCTACTGAAGCTTTCTTT.

This clonotype was seen only a few times. The chain joins TRBV28 to TRBJ1-5; a weak D match, TRBD1 (5 bases). Germline V lookup: CDR1 MDHEN, CDR2 SYDVKM. The CDR3 is made up of 15 amino acids. Trimming pared 5 bases from V and 2 bases from J, leaving 13 bases between. The CDR3 sequence is CASSGGQGGNQPQHF. CDR3 in DNA: TGTGCCAGCAGTGGCGGGCAGGGCGGCAATCAGCCCCAGCATTTT.

At least ten counts were recorded for this clonotype. The chain links TRBV28 to TRBJ1-5; a weak D match, TRBD1 (6 bases). This CDR3 is built from 14 residues. Germline CDR1 and CDR2: MDHEN and SYDVKM. V lost 6 bases to trimming and J lost 3 bases, with 12 bases between them. CDR3 nucleotide sequence: TGTGCCAGCAGCCCCAGGGGACCCAATCAGCCCCAGCATTTT. Translating gives CASSPRGPNQPQHF.

This clonotype was observed at least ten times. The V and J genes are TRBV7-3 and TRBJ1-1; a weak D match, TRBD1 (6 bases). The germline gives CDR1 SGHTA, CDR2 FQGTGA. The CDR3 loop spans 14 amino acids. The V end was cut by 5 bases, the J end by 4 bases, with 14 bases between. CDR3 amino acids: CASSPGQRVTEAFF. The CDR3 DNA follows: TGTGCCAGCAGCCCCGGACAGAGGGTCACTGAAGCTTTCTTT.